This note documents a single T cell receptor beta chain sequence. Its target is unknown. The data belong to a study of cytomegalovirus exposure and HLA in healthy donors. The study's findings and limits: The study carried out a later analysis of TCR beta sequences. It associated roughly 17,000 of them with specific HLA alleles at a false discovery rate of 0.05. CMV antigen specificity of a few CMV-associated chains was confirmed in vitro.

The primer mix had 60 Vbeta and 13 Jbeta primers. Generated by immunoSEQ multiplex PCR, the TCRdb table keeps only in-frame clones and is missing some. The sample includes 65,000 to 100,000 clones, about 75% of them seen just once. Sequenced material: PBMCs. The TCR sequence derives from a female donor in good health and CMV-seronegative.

CDR3 region: CASSLNAGFEGYTF. Here the CDR3 DNA reads TGCGCCAGCAGCCTCAACGCAGGGTTCGAGGGCTACACCTTC. V is TRBV5-1 and J is TRBJ1-2; D possibly corresponds to TRBD1 (5 bases). Germline-derived CDR1 and CDR2 are SGHRS and YFSETQ. The CDR3 loop spans 14 amino acids. Trimming removed 4 bases from V and 8 bases from J, with 18 bases in between.